This T cell receptor (beta chain) was recovered during a study of blood T cell repertoires in COVID-19. This CDR3 region has 16 residues. Germline V gene sequence: CDR1 SNHLY, CDR2 FYNNEI. The V end lost 7 bases, the J end lost 4 bases, and 22 bases lay between the germline ends. Using immunoSEQ multiplex PCR, the repertoire was profiled, and TCRdb retains in-frame clones only, with some absent. The sample records roughly 280,000 clones, more than 75% being singletons. The sequenced sample was peripheral blood. This TCR came from a man aged 40-49 years with active or convalescent COVID-19. J is TRBJ2-5 and V is TRBV2, with D possibly TRBD1 on 6 matching bases. The CDR3 is CASTPSPAGAGETQYF. The CDR3 bases are TGTGCCAGCACCCCCTCGCCAGCAGGGGCGGGAGAGACCCAGTACTTC.